These T cell receptor beta chains were read from a single sample in a study of T cell responses to AZD1222 COVID-19 vaccine. Profiling relied on immunoSEQ multiplex PCR, and the TCRdb table lists in-frame clones only, not all of them. The table includes around 140,000 clones, 75% to 95% detected once. The starting material was peripheral blood, obtained on day 0 of AZD1222 vaccination. The receptors here all came from an adult in good health. CDR3s include the opening cysteine and the closing phenylalanine or tryptophan. Each record gives: D gene, V gene, clone size, J gene, CDR3 protein, CDR3 DNA. A D gene is named only where the DNA matches it firmly. Size tells how often a clone was seen (once, few, many) or the class of an expanded clone, and some rows leave it out.

>TRBD2|TRBV7-7|-|TRBJ2-6
CALTGGASGANVLTF
TGTGCCCTTACCGGGGGGGCCTCTGGGGCCAACGTCCTGACTTTC
>-|TRBV15|-|TRBJ2-1
CATSRDSAYEQFF
TGTGCCACCAGCAGAGATTCTGCTTACGAGCAGTTCTTC
>-|TRBV5-1|-|TRBJ1-2
CASSPGPDGRGSYGYTF
TGCGCCAGCAGCCCGGGACCTGACGGACGGGGAAGCTATGGCTACACCTTC
>-|TRBV15|-|TRBJ1-1
CATSRDRTAGNTEAFF
TGTGCCACCAGCAGAGATAGGACAGCTGGAAACACTGAAGCTTTCTTT
>-|TRBV5-1|-|TRBJ2-5
CASSYTRPRQAGQETQYF
TGCGCCAGCAGCTATACGAGGCCAAGGCAGGCGGGCCAAGAGACCCAGTACTTC
>-|TRBV7-8|-|TRBJ1-2
CASSLGGPGKGYTF
TGTGCCAGCAGCTTAGGAGGCCCAGGGAAGGGCTACACCTTC
>TRBD2|TRBV5-1|-|TRBJ2-3
CASSLLAGGTDTQYF
TGCGCCAGCAGCTTGCTGGCGGGGGGCACAGATACGCAGTATTTT
>TRBD2|TRBV30|-|TRBJ2-2
CAWSIGTTNTGELFF
TGTGCCTGGAGTATAGGGACTACGAACACCGGGGAGCTGTTTTTT
>TRBD1|TRBV30|-|TRBJ2-4
CAWSSPGTVAKNIQYF
TGTGCCTGGAGCTCTCCCGGGACAGTAGCCAAAAACATTCAGTACTTC
>-|TRBV12-3/TRBV12-4|-|TRBJ1-1
CASSLGENTEAFF
TGTGCCAGCAGTTTAGGGGAGAACACTGAAGCTTTCTTT
>-|TRBV11-3|-|TRBJ2-5
CASSLGPEETQYF
TGTGCCAGCAGCTTAGGGCCTGAAGAGACCCAGTACTTC
>-|TRBV18|-|TRBJ2-2
CASSPSPTDTGELFF
TGTGCCAGCTCACCCAGCCCTACCGACACCGGGGAGCTGTTTTTT
>TRBD1|TRBV27|-|TRBJ2-3
CASSLLGTGTADTQYF
TGTGCCAGCAGTTTGCTTGGGACAGGGACCGCAGATACGCAGTATTTT
>TRBD1|TRBV6-5|-|TRBJ1-1
CASSSVRGLSTEAFF
TGTGCCAGCAGTTCCGTCAGGGGGCTCAGCACTGAAGCTTTCTTT
>-|TRBV9|-|TRBJ2-5
CASSELPRETQYF
TGTGCCAGCAGCGAACTCCCTAGGGAGACCCAGTACTTC
>-|TRBV27|-|TRBJ1-5
CASSLVGGNQPQHF
TGTGCCAGCAGCCTAGTGGGGGGCAATCAGCCCCAGCATTTT
>-|TRBV5-6|-|TRBJ2-5
CASSLLAETQYF
TGTGCCAGCAGCTTGCTAGCAGAGACCCAGTACTTC
>TRBD2|TRBV18|-|TRBJ2-5
CASSPRGTSGGAIEETQYF
TGTGCCAGCTCACCCCGCGGGACTAGCGGGGGGGCGATAGAAGAGACCCAGTACTTC
>-|TRBV7-6|-|TRBJ2-7
CASSLAQGGRNEQYF
TGTGCCAGCAGCCTGGCGCAGGGGGGTCGGAACGAGCAGTACTTC
>TRBD1|TRBV2|-|TRBJ1-6
CASSESQGGNSPLHF
TGTGCCAGCAGTGAAAGCCAGGGGGGTAATTCACCCCTCCACTTT
>-|TRBV24-1|-|TRBJ2-7
CARTVTYEQYF
TGTGCCAGGACAGTAACCTACGAGCAGTACTTC
>-|TRBV15|-|TRBJ2-3
CATSRGLGDTPTDTQYF
TGTGCCACCAGCAGAGGGTTGGGGGACACTCCCACAGATACGCAGTATTTT
>TRBD1|TRBV6-6|-|TRBJ2-7
CASSYTGTGGNYEQYF
TGTGCCAGCAGTTACACGGGGACAGGGGGCAACTACGAGCAGTACTTC
>-|TRBV24-1|-|TRBJ2-2
CATSEPMNTGELFF
TGTGCCACCAGTGAACCCATGAACACCGGGGAGCTGTTTTTT
>TRBD2|TRBV2|-|TRBJ2-5
CASSTRGAQYF
TGTGCCAGCAGTACCCGGGGGGCCCAGTACTTC
>-|TRBV7-9|-|TRBJ2-7
CASSFPHDRFEQYF
TGTGCCAGCAGCTTCCCACACGACAGATTCGAGCAGTACTTC
>-|TRBV19|-|TRBJ2-5
CASSIAGTGRETQYF
TGTGCCAGTAGTATTGCCGGGACGGGGAGAGAGACCCAGTACTTC
>-|TRBV2|-|TRBJ1-3
CASSTGGAPGNTIYF
TGTGCCAGCAGTACGGGGGGCGCACCTGGAAACACCATATATTTT
>TRBD1|TRBV6-5|-|TRBJ2-7
CATGLGDRDEEQYF
TGTGCCACCGGTTTGGGGGACAGGGATGAAGAGCAGTACTTC
>-|TRBV5-1|-|TRBJ2-7
CASSFQARYEQYF
TGCGCCAGCAGCTTCCAGGCTCGCTACGAGCAGTACTTC
>-|TRBV7-9|-|TRBJ1-1
CASSSLGDTEAFF
TGTGCCAGCAGCTCCCTCGGTGACACTGAAGCTTTCTTT
>-|TRBV18|-|TRBJ1-1
CASSLTQGIEAFF
TGTGCCAGCTCACTGACACAGGGAATTGAGGCTTTCTTT
>-|TRBV29-1|-|TRBJ2-5
CSVELRNLVERETQYF
TGCAGCGTTGAATTGCGGAACCTTGTGGAACGGGAGACCCAGTACTTC
>-|TRBV24-1|-|TRBJ1-1
CATSDFGRRGCENTEAFF
TGTGCCACCAGTGATTTTGGTCGCAGGGGATGTGAGAACACTGAAGCTTTCTTT
>-|TRBV5-1|-|TRBJ2-1
CASSFSDPRTNEQFF
TGCGCCAGCAGCTTTTCCGACCCGAGGACCAATGAGCAGTTCTTC
>-|TRBV15|-|TRBJ1-1
CATSGTGLPGGAFF
TGTGCCACCAGCGGTACGGGACTCCCGGGAGGGGCTTTCTTT
>-|TRBV3-1/TRBV3-2|-|TRBJ2-2
CASSQAGTGELFF
TGTGCCAGCAGCCAAGCAGGGACCGGGGAGCTGTTTTTT
>-|TRBV7-9|-|TRBJ2-5
CASSLQTQYF
TGTGCCAGCAGCCTACAGACCCAGTACTTC
>-|TRBV5-4|-|TRBJ2-1
CASSPEAGRSVNEQFF
TGTGCCAGCAGCCCGGAGGCGGGCCGTAGTGTGAATGAGCAGTTCTTC
>-|TRBV10-2|-|TRBJ1-5
CASSEGQGSSNQPQHF
TGCGCCAGCAGTGAAGGCCAGGGGAGCAGCAATCAGCCCCAGCATTTT
>-|TRBV6-5|-|TRBJ1-2
CASSSHPRGPQGYTF
TGTGCCAGCAGTTCCCACCCCCGGGGGCCTCAGGGCTACACCTTC
>-|TRBV27|-|TRBJ2-2
CASSSSRAGELFF
TGTGCCAGCAGTTCGTCCAGGGCCGGGGAGCTGTTTTTT
>-|TRBV6-5|once|TRBJ2-1
CASSPLGKYNEQFF
TGTGCCAGCAGTCCCTTGGGAAAATACAATGAGCAGTTCTTC
>-|TRBV24-1|once|TRBJ1-2
CATSDSNGYGYTF
TGTGCCACCAGTGATTCCAATGGCTATGGCTACACCTTC
>TRBD1|TRBV7-3|-|TRBJ1-3
CASSLPTGSGNTIYF
TGTGCCAGCAGCCTCCCGACAGGGTCTGGAAACACCATATATTTT
>-|TRBV19|once|TRBJ2-1
CASSPGLGGYNEQFF
TGTGCCAGTAGCCCAGGGCTAGGGGGCTACAATGAGCAGTTCTTC
>-|TRBV28|-|TRBJ2-7
CASSFRDSYEQYF
TGTGCCAGCAGTTTCCGGGATTCCTACGAGCAGTACTTC
>-|TRBV30|once|TRBJ2-1
CAWSVGTPYNEQFF
TGTGCCTGGAGTGTGGGGACCCCCTACAATGAGCAGTTCTTC
>-|TRBV9|-|TRBJ2-2
CASSSLNTGELFF
TGTGCCAGCAGCTCTCTTAACACCGGGGAGCTGTTTTTT
>-|TRBV4-2|-|TRBJ2-3
CASSQVSLPAPDTQYF
TGTGCCAGCAGCCAAGTGTCGCTTCCCGCCCCAGATACGCAGTATTTT
>-|TRBV4-2|-|TRBJ1-2
CASSRGTDGYTF
TGTGCCAGCAGCCGGGGGACTGATGGCTACACCTTC
>-|TRBV10-3|-|TRBJ2-3
CAISESMTIYTDTQYF
TGTGCCATCAGTGAGTCGATGACGATTTACACAGATACGCAGTATTTT
>TRBD2|TRBV7-9|-|TRBJ2-1
CATSRLASGGNEQFF
TGTGCCACCAGTAGGTTGGCTAGCGGGGGGAATGAGCAGTTCTTC